The entry below gives a single T cell receptor (beta chain) sequence along with its context. Its cognate antigen is unknown. The data derive from a study of cytomegalovirus exposure and HLA in healthy donors. General study results and limits: According to a later analysis, most TCR beta chains associated with CMV appeared HLA-restricted. DRB1 had the most TCR associations and HLA-C the fewest, a later analysis found, with rates varying by HLA locus. In an earlier analysis, productive rearrangement rates for most beta V segments clustered near 87% or 30%.

This CDR3 has 13 amino acids. V lost 1 base and J 5 bases, leaving 10 bases between the germline ends. Germline CDR1 is SGHRS and CDR2 is YFSETQ. The PCR made use of 60 Vbeta and 13 Jbeta primers. TCRdb's table, derived via immunoSEQ multiplex PCR, lists solely in-frame clones and lacks some. The sample gives roughly 130,000 clones, approximately 68% of which show up once; roughly 1.6% is in the top ten. The sequence derives from a man aged 30-40 years in good health and CMV-seropositive. The sequenced sample was PBMCs. The rearrangement uses TRBV5-1 and TRBJ2-7; D gene uncertain. The CDR3 spells CASSLQQDNEQYF. The CDR3 DNA reads TGCGCCAGCAGCTTGCAACAAGACAACGAGCAGTACTTC.